This T cell receptor beta chain was found in a study of T cell responses to AZD1222 COVID-19 vaccine. Profiled with immunoSEQ multiplex PCR; TCRdb holds only in-frame clones, not every one. The sample shows tens of thousands of clones, approximately 85% of them seen only once. The receptor's source is an adult who received the AZD1222 COVID-19 vaccine. Sequenced material: peripheral blood, taken 28 days after the second AZD1222 dose.

CDR3 residues: CASRQTGALYNSPLHF. CDR3 DNA sequence: TGTGCCAGTAGACAAACAGGGGCCCTTTATAATTCACCCCTCCACTTT. The genes are TRBV19 and TRBJ1-6, with 7 nucleotides matching TRBD1. The CDR3 runs 16 residues. V shed 6 bases and J 4 bases; nucleotides not matched to a gene: 9. CDR1 is LNHDA, CDR2 SQIVND, per germline (reference sequence).